The 25 T cell receptor beta chains in this list originate from one sample, sequenced in a study of T cells of healthy individuals. Via MiXCR, TCRdb re-called the 5' RACE reads, giving one row per CDR3 protein. Altogether 40,000 to 60,000 distinct CDR3 sequences are present, roughly 14% being singletons, with the ten largest covering 16%. The receptors originated from a human donor in good health.

This clonotype showed up just a few times. The rearrangement uses TRBV2 and TRBJ1-4; perhaps TRBD1 as D (5 bases). The CDR3 is made up of 13 amino acids. V lost 11 bases and J 5 bases, leaving 15 bases between the germline ends. Germline CDR1 reads SNHLY; CDR2 reads FYNNEI. The CDR3 loop is CAGTRDGNEKLFF. In DNA, the CDR3 is TGTGCCGGGACTCGGGACGGAAATGAAAAACTGTTTTTT.

This chain connects TRBV7-9 to TRBJ2-7; the match to TRBD1 covers 10 bases. CDR1 and CDR2 (germline): SEHNR, FQNEAQ (reference sequence). The CDR3 is 14 residues long. Unmatched junction bases numbered 6, after V lost 5 bases and J lost 5 bases. This chain's CDR3 is CASSRGTGDDEQYF. The CDR3, as DNA: TGTGCCAGCAGCCGCGGGACAGGGGACGACGAGCAGTACTTC.

This clonotype has ten or more counts. The chain uses TRBV27 and TRBJ1-5; 10 nucleotides line up with TRBD1. The ends lost 5 bases at V and 7 bases at J; junction bases unmatched: 5. The CDR3 loop spans 14 amino acids. CDR1 and CDR2 from the germline V gene are MNHEY and SMNVEV (reference sequence). The CDR3 region is CASSTGTGAQPQHF. The CDR3 DNA follows: TGTGCCAGCAGTACAGGGACAGGGGCCCAGCCCCAGCATTTT.

This clonotype has a count of ten or more. The chain recombines TRBV4-3 with TRBJ1-2; 9 bases fit TRBD1. CDR3 size: 15 residues. V dropped 0 bases and J dropped 5; count of bases not matched to a gene: 4. Germline CDR1 LGHNA, CDR2 YSLEER. CDR3 in DNA: TGCGCCAGCAGCCAAGATCAGGGGACAGGGTATGGCTACACCTTC. This translates into CASSQDQGTGYGYTF.

The chain employs TRBV20-1 and TRBJ1-2; D might be TRBD1 (5 bases). Germline values: CDR1 DFQATT, CDR2 SNEGSKA (reference sequence). Deletions cut 4 bases from V and 4 bases from J, with 19 bases between. The CDR3 spans 15 residues. The CDR3 DNA follows: TGCAGTGCTACCAGTCGGTCATACAGGTTCTATGGCTACACCTTC. Amino acid sequence: CSATSRSYRFYGYTF.

This clonotype was picked up a small number of times. The genes are TRBV4-3 and TRBJ1-2, with 10 bases identical to TRBD1. Unmatched junction bases numbered 9, after V lost 0 bases and J lost 8 bases. The CDR3 is 16 residues long. Germline V gene sequence: CDR1 LGHNA, CDR2 YSLEER. The CDR3: CASSQDRDRGGGGYTF. CDR3 bases: TGCGCCAGCAGCCAAGACCGGGACAGGGGAGGAGGCGGCTACACCTTC.

By sample fraction, this clonotype is medium-sized (0.01 to 0.1%). The rearrangement links TRBV5-5 to TRBJ2-7, with no clear D. CDR3 length: 11 residues. V lost 0 bases, J lost 2 bases, and 0 bases lay in between. Looked up from germline, CDR1 is SGHKS and CDR2 is YYEKEE (reference sequence). CDR3 DNA sequence: TGTGCCAGCAGCTTGGCCTACGAGCAGTACTTC. It yields the protein CASSLAYEQYF.

This clonotype appeared many times. CDR3 protein: CASSQGATSTNEQFF. Written as DNA, the CDR3 is TGCGCCAGCAGCCAAGGCGCGACTAGCACGAATGAGCAGTTCTTC. The V gene is TRBV4-3, the J gene TRBJ2-1; TRBD2 agrees at 7 bases. The germline V gene has CDR1 LGHNA and CDR2 YSLEER. The CDR3 consists of 15 residues. After removal of 1 base from V and 7 bases from J, the junction contained 7 bases not matched to a gene.

This clonotype was observed many times. CDR3 sequence: CASSVEIGELFF. CDR3 nucleotides: TGTGCCAGCAGCGTAGAGATTGGGGAGCTGTTTTTT. V and J are TRBV9 and TRBJ2-2; D gene unclear. The CDR3 extends over 12 amino acids. Germline loops: CDR1 SGDLS, CDR2 YYNGEE. V lost 0 bases and J 8 bases, leaving 5 bases between the germline ends. Looking up the rest from reference TRBV9 and TRBJ2-2 gives the full variable domain: DSGVTQTPKHLITATGQRVTLRCSPRSGDLSVYWYQQSLDQGLQFLIQYYNGEERAKGNILERFSAQQFPDLHSELNLSSLELGDSALYFCASSVEIGELFFGEGSRLTVL.

This clonotype turned up a few times. The J gene is TRBJ2-2, the V gene TRBV19; D call uncertain. V was cut by 3 bases and J by 0 bases, with 35 bases left in between. CDR1 and CDR2 from the germline V gene are LNHDA and SQIVND (reference sequence). CDR3 length: 24 amino acids. The CDR3 DNA is TGTGCCAGTAGTATCCACCAGCAATCAGGTGGGTCGACTTCTAGGAAGGCGAACACCGGGGAGCTGTTTTTT. Protein product: CASSIHQQSGGSTSRKANTGELFF.

The V gene is TRBV6-5, the J gene TRBJ1-1; possibly TRBD1 for D (5 bases). The CDR3 totals 14 residues. Trimming removed 0 bases from V and 6 bases from J, with 11 bases in between. The germline gives CDR1 MNHEY, CDR2 SVGAGI. The CDR3 DNA follows: TGTGCCAGCAGTTACTCCCGACAGTCCCCTGAAGCTTTCTTT. Protein product: CASSYSRQSPEAFF.

This clonotype was seen at least ten times. The gene calls are TRBV2 and TRBJ1-2; TRBD1 matches at 7 bases. The germline V gene has CDR1 SNHLY and CDR2 FYNNEI. V was clipped by 8 bases and J by 2 bases; unmatched bases: 2. The CDR3 has 12 residues. CDR3 DNA: TGTGCCAGCGGGGACAGCAACTATGGCTACACCTTC. Protein sequence: CASGDSNYGYTF.

In its sample, this clonotype was seen many times. The genes are TRBV29-1 and TRBJ2-6; D is ambiguous. The V and J ends lost 5 bases and 0 bases respectively, with 8 bases between them. The germline V gene encodes CDR1 SQVTM and CDR2 ANQGSEA. This CDR3 comprises 14 residues. The CDR3 spells CSVLGHSGANVLTF. The CDR3 region has the DNA TGCAGCGTTCTTGGCCACTCTGGGGCCAACGTCCTGACTTTC.

This clonotype was seen more than once but under ten times. J is TRBJ2-1 and V is TRBV9; D could derive from TRBD1 or TRBD2 (6 bases each). Trimming took 0 bases from V and 7 from J, leaving 14 bases between them. Per germline, CDR1 SGDLS and CDR2 YYNGEE. The CDR3 is 15 residues long. CDR3 amino acids: CASSVGGGTTNEQFF. The CDR3 DNA reads TGTGCCAGCAGCGTAGGGGGCGGGACAACGAATGAGCAGTTCTTC. Full variable domain (outside the CDR3, taken from reference TRBV9 and TRBJ2-1): DSGVTQTPKHLITATGQRVTLRCSPRSGDLSVYWYQQSLDQGLQFLIQYYNGEERAKGNILERFSAQQFPDLHSELNLSSLELGDSALYFCASSVGGGTTNEQFFGPGTRLTVL.

This clonotype was detected only a few times. V gene TRBV2 combines with J gene TRBJ2-7; D is unclear. The CDR3 is 12 amino acids. The germline gives CDR1 SNHLY, CDR2 FYNNEI. The V end lost 7 bases, the J end lost 6 bases, and 13 bases lay between the germline ends. CDR3 sequence: CASTNSISEQYF. The CDR3 coding sequence is TGTGCCAGCACAAACAGCATCTCCGAGCAGTACTTC.

This clonotype was counted many times. J is TRBJ2-7 and V is TRBV20-1; D may be TRBD1 or TRBD2 (7 bases each). Germline V gene data show CDR1 as DFQATT and CDR2 as SNEGSKA (reference sequence). V was cut by 2 bases and J by 5 bases, with 22 bases left in between. This CDR3 is 16 amino acids long. CDR3 DNA: TGCAGTGCTAGATTCGCAGCAGGGGGGGATTACCACGAGCAGTACTTC. It codes for CSARFAAGGDYHEQYF.

This clonotype was counted at least ten times. This sequence joins TRBV20-1 and TRBJ2-1, with D unresolved. The V gene lost 1 base and the J gene lost 4 bases, with 11 bases spanning the gap. Per the germline V gene, CDR1 is DFQATT and CDR2 is SNEGSKA (reference sequence). The CDR3 loop spans 14 amino acids. The CDR3 loop is CSARVSAIYNEQFF. DNA for the CDR3: TGCAGTGCTAGAGTTTCGGCCATATACAATGAGCAGTTCTTC.

In this sample, this clonotype turned up a few times. V and J are TRBV5-1 and TRBJ1-1, with D unclear. This CDR3 comprises 15 residues. The V gene's germline CDR1 is SGHRS and CDR2 YFSETQ. V lost 0 bases and J 0 bases, leaving 9 bases between the germline ends. Written as DNA, the CDR3 is TGCGCCAGCAGCTTGGAGCCCAGACTGAACACTGAAGCTTTCTTT. Encoded protein: CASSLEPRLNTEAFF. The variable domain in full, with the rest retrieved from reference TRBV5-1 and TRBJ1-1, is KAGVTQTPRYLIKTRGQQVTLSCSPISGHRSVSWYQQTPGQGLQFLFEYFSETQRNKGNFPGRFSGRQFSNSRSEMNVSTLELGDSALYLCASSLEPRLNTEAFFGQGTRLTVV.

The V gene is TRBV4-2, the J gene TRBJ2-7; a possible D gene is TRBD2 (6 bases). The V gene's germline CDR1 is LGHNA and CDR2 YNFKEQ. V was pared by 3 bases and J by 3 bases, with 15 bases between. The CDR3 has 15 amino acids. In DNA form, the CDR3 reads TGTGCCAGCAGCCAGGGACGGGAGCTCTACTACGAGCAGTACTTC. This sequence encodes CASSQGRELYYEQYF.

This clonotype showed up just a few times. The chain carries TRBV10-3 and TRBJ2-1; possibly TRBD1 for D (6 bases). CDR1 ENHRY and CDR2 SYGVKD come from the germline V gene. Trimming removed 3 bases at V and 1 base at J, with 10 bases between. The CDR3 runs 15 residues. CDR3 DNA sequence: TGTGCCATCAGTGACCGGGACACATCCTACAATGAGCAGTTCTTC. It encodes CAISDRDTSYNEQFF.

This clonotype was counted at least ten times. CDR3 residues: CSARLHGTSGDYEQYF. Written as DNA, the CDR3 is TGCAGTGCTAGACTCCACGGGACTAGCGGTGACTACGAGCAGTACTTC. The chain couples TRBV20-1 to TRBJ2-7; 11 bases agree with TRBD2. This CDR3 region has 16 residues. Germline CDR1 DFQATT, CDR2 SNEGSKA (reference sequence). V was pared by 2 bases and J by 3 bases, with 9 bases of the junction left unmatched.

V is TRBV7-2 and J is TRBJ2-2; 8 bases map to TRBD2. V trimming: 3 bases; J trimming: 6 bases; junction bases outside the gene matches: 6. Germline CDR1 SGHTA, CDR2 FQGNSA. This CDR3 is 15 amino acids long. The CDR3 coding sequence is TGTGCCAGCAGCTTGGACGGGAGGGCCGCCGGGGAGCTGTTTTTT. This sequence encodes CASSLDGRAAGELFF.

This clonotype has more than one count but fewer than ten. The V and J genes are TRBV29-1 and TRBJ2-1; D possibly corresponds to TRBD1 (6 bases). Per germline, CDR1 SQVTM and CDR2 ANQGSEA. Trimming took 3 bases from V and 5 from J, leaving 8 bases between them. The CDR3 consists of 12 residues. The DNA for the CDR3 is TGCAGCGTTGACAGGGGCGACAATGAGCAGTTCTTC. Protein: CSVDRGDNEQFF.

This sequence joins TRBV6-6 and TRBJ1-5; TRBD1 might be the D (6 bases). V was clipped by 6 bases and J by 2 bases, with 17 bases between them. Germline-derived CDR1 and CDR2 are MNHNY and SVGAGI (reference sequence). The CDR3 is 16 amino acids. CDR3 region: CASSKPWGQGNQPQHF. The CDR3, as DNA: TGTGCCAGCAGCAAACCCTGGGGGCAGGGCAATCAGCCCCAGCATTTT.

The chain links TRBV11-2 to TRBJ2-4; 10 nucleotides agree with TRBD2. Trimming cost V 5 bases and J 5 bases; bases outside gene matches: 9. The CDR3 contains 16 residues. Germline assignment: CDR1 SGHAT and CDR2 FQNNGV. Written as DNA, the CDR3 is TGTGCCAGCAGCCCCCCCAAGCGGGGGGGCCAAAACATTCAGTACTTC. This sequence encodes CASSPPKRGGQNIQYF.